Sequencing of this T cell receptor beta chain was carried out in a study of T cell changes during pregnancy in multiple sclerosis. The assay was immunoSEQ multiplex PCR, and TCRdb's table has in-frame clones only and misses some. The table lists 70,000 to 80,000 clones, 88% of them singletons. This clone was found once. V lost 1 base and J lost 3, with 24 bases in between. The CDR3 sequence is 19 residues long. The germline gives CDR1 KGHSH, CDR2 LQKENI. The material was peripheral blood, obtained before pregnancy. The sequence was obtained from a female donor with multiple sclerosis, enrolled in a pregnancy study. This sequence joins TRBV18 and TRBJ1-1, with D maybe TRBD1 (6 bases). Here the CDR3 reads CASSPLRGGFSRRDTEAFF. CDR3 in DNA: TGTGCCAGCTCACCACTCCGCGGGGGCTTTAGTAGGAGGGACACTGAAGCTTTCTTT. The full variable domain, with the rest looked up from reference TRBV18 and TRBJ1-1, is NAGVMQNPRHLVRRRGQEARLRCSPMKGHSHVYWYRQLPEEGLKFMVYLQKENIIDESGMPKERFSAEFPKEGPSILRIQQVVRGDSAAYFCASSPLRGGFSRRDTEAFFGQGTRLTVV.